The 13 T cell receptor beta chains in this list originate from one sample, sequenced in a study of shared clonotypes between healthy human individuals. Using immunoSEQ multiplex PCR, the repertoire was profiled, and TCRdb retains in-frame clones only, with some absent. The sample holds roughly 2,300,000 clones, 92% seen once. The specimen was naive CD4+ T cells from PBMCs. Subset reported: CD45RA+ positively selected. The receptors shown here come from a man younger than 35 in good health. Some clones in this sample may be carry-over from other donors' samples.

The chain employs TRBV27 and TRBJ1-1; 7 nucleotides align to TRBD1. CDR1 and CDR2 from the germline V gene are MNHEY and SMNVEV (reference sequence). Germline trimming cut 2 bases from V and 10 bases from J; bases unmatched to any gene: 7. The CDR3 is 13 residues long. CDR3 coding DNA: TGTGCCAGCAGTTTAAGGGACAGCCTAGTAGCTTTCTTT. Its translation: CASSLRDSLVAFF.

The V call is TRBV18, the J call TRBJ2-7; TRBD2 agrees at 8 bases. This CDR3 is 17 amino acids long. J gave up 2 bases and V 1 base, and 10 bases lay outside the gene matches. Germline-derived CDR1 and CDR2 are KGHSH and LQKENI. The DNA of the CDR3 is TGTGCCAGCTCACCACTTAAAACCGGGACTAGTACCTACGAGCAGTACTTC. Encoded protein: CASSPLKTGTSTYEQYF.

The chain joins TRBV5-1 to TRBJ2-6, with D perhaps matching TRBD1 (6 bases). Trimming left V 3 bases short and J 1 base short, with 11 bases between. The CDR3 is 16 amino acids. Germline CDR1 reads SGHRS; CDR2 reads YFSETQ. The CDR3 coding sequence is TGCGCCAGCAGCTCCTCTACAGGGTCTGGGGCCAACGTCCTGACTTTC. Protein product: CASSSSTGSGANVLTF.

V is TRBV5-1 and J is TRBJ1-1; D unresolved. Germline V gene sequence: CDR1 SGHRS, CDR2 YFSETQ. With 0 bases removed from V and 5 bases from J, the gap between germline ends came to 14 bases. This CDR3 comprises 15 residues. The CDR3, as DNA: TGCGCCAGCAGCTTGGTGTCAGGACTCGATACTGAAGCTTTCTTT. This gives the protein CASSLVSGLDTEAFF.

This chain's CDR3 is CAWIPSGLATGELFF. In nucleotides, the CDR3 is TGTGCCTGGATTCCCTCGGGACTAGCGACCGGGGAGCTGTTTTTT. The chain joins TRBV30 to TRBJ2-2, with 10 nucleotides matching TRBD2. CDR1 is GTSNPN and CDR2 is SVGIG in the germline V gene (reference sequence). The CDR3 runs 15 residues. Unmatched junction bases numbered 7, after V lost 4 bases and J lost 5 bases.

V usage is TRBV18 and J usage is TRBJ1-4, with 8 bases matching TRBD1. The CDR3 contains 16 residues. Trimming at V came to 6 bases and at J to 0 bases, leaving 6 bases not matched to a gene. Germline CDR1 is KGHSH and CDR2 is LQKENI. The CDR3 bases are TGTGCCAGCTCGCCGGGACAGGTCTCAACTAATGAAAAACTGTTTTTT. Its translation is CASSPGQVSTNEKLFF.

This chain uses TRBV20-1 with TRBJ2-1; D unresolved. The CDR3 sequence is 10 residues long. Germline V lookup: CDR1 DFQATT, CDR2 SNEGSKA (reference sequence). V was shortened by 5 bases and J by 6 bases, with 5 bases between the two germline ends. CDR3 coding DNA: TGCAGTGCTGGCTTCAATGAGCAGTTCTTC. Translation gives CSAGFNEQFF.

The CDR3 region is CASSARQMSKKETQYF. CDR3 DNA sequence: TGTGCCAGCAGCGCCCGACAAATGAGTAAGAAAGAGACCCAGTACTTC. The chain has TRBV7-9 and TRBJ2-5; D not certain. CDR1 SEHNR and CDR2 FQNEAQ come from the germline V gene (reference sequence). The V gene lost 5 bases and the J gene lost 3 bases, with 19 bases spanning the gap. The CDR3 covers 16 residues.

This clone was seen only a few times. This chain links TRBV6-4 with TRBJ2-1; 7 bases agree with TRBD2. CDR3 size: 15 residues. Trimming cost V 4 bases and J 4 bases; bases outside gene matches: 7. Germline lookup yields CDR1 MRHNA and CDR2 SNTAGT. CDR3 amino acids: CASSVTAGTYNEQFF. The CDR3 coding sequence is TGTGCCAGCAGTGTCACAGCGGGAACTTACAATGAGCAGTTCTTC.

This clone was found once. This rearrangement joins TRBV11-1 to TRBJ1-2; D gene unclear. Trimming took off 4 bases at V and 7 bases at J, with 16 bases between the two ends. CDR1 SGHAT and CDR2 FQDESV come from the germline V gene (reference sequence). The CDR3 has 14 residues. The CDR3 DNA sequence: TGTGCCAGCAGCTCGAGGACTGGTGCTGGTGGCTACACCTTC. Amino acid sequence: CASSSRTGAGGYTF. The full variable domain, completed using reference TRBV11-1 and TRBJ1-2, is EAEVAQSPRYKITEKSQAVAFWCDPISGHATLYWYRQILGQGPELLVQFQDESVVDDSQLPKDRFSAERLKGVDSTLKIQPAELGDSAMYLCASSSRTGAGGYTFGSGTRLTVV.

The CDR3: CASSYSKPYGTDTQYF. The CDR3 DNA is TGTGCCAGCAGTTACTCCAAGCCGTATGGGACAGATACGCAGTATTTT. This chain links TRBV6-5 with TRBJ2-3; D call uncertain. The V gene lost 0 bases and the J gene lost 3 bases, with 13 bases spanning the gap. Germline CDR1 MNHEY, CDR2 SVGAGI. The CDR3 is 16 residues long.

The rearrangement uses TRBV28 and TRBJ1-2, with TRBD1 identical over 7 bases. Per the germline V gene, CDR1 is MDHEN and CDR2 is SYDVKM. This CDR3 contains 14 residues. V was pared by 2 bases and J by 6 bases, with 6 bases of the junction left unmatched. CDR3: CASSLPDRIDGYTF. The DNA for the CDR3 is TGTGCCAGCAGTTTACCGGACAGGATTGATGGCTACACCTTC.

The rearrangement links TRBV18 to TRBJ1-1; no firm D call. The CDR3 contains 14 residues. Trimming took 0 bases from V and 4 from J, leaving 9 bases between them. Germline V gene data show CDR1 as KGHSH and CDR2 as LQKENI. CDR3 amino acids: CASSPPAVSTEAFF. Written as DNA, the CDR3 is TGTGCCAGCTCACCACCGGCAGTTTCCACTGAAGCTTTCTTT.